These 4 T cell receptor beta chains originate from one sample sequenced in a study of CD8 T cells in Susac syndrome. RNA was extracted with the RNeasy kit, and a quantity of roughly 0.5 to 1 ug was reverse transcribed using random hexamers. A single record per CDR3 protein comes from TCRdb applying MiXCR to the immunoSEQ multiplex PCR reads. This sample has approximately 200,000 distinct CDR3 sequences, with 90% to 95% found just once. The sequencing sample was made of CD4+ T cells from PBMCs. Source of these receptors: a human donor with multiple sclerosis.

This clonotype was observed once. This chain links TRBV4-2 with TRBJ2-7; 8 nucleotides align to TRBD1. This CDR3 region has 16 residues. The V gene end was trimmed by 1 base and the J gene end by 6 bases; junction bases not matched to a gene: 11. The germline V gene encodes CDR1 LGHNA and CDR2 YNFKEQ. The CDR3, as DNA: TGTGCCAGCAGCCAAGGAGGGGCAGGGGGCGGGTTCGAGCAGTACTTC. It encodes CASSQGGAGGGFEQYF.

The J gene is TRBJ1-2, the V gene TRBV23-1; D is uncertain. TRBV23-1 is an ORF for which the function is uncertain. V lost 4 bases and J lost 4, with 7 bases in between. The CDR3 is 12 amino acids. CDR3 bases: TGCGCCAGCAGTCGGCGCGCCTATGGCTACACCTTC. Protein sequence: CASSRRAYGYTF.

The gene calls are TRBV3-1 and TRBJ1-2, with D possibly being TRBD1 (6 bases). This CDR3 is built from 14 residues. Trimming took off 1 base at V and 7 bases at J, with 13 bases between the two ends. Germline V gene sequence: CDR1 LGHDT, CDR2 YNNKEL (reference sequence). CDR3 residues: CASSQVNGGRGYTF. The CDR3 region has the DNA TGTGCCAGCAGCCAAGTAAACGGGGGCCGTGGCTACACCTTC.

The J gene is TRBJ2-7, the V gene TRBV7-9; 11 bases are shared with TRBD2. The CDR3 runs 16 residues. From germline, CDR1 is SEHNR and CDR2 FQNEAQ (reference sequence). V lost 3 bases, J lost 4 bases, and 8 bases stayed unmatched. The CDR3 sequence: CASSFGLAGGSYEQYF. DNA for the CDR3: TGTGCCAGCAGCTTTGGGCTAGCGGGAGGTTCGTACGAGCAGTACTTC.